The clone carrying this T cell receptor (beta chain) came up many times. Its matching antigen is unknown. Everyone who gave samples was a healthy Caucasian. The CDR3 sequence is 12 residues long. Trimming cost V 4 bases and J 12 bases; bases outside gene matches: 6. CDR1 is SGHRS and CDR2 is YFSETQ in the germline V gene. This specimen comes from a study of identical twins. Overall study findings and caveats: The analysis was cross-sectional rather than longitudinal within donors.

Using its own MiXCR run on the 5' RACE reads, TCRdb lists one record per CDR3 protein. Of 450,000 or so distinct CDR3 sequences listed, approximately 17% were seen once; the top ten hold around 10%. The sequence was collected from a man aged 50 to 59 in good health. This chain uses TRBV5-1 with TRBJ2-1; TRBD1 aligns across 8 bases. Specimen: naive T cells sorted from blood. CDR3 DNA sequence: TGCGCCAGCAGCACCGGACAGGGTGTGCAGTTCTTC. Its protein is CASSTGQGVQFF.